The clone carrying this T cell receptor (beta chain) was seen just once. Its antigen is not known. Alongside a J-beta primer mix, a sample-barcoded 5' primer served in a second PCR lasting 7 to 11 cycles. One entry per CDR3 protein, called by TCRdb with MiXCR from the 5' RACE reads. The data show 710,000 or so distinct CDR3 sequences, approximately 30% seen once. Deletions cut 10 bases from V and 4 bases from J, with 23 bases between. The CDR3 consists of 16 residues. From germline, CDR1 is MNHEY and CDR2 SVGAGI. The data stem from a study of blood T cells in healthy people across ages. Study conclusions and caveats: Roughly linear declines in TCR beta diversity per million T cells occurred with age.

This clonotype originated in a woman of 80 years or more in good health. Input material: blood. V and J are TRBV6-5 and TRBJ2-4, with D possibly called TRBD1 or TRBD2 (5 bases each). The CDR3 sequence: CAINSTFGDRKNIQYF. As DNA, the CDR3 is TGTGCCATCAACTCTACCTTCGGGGACCGAAAAAACATTCAGTACTTC.